This T cell receptor beta chain was identified during a study of cytomegalovirus exposure and HLA in healthy donors. Use of 60 Vbeta and 13 Jbeta primers characterized the PCR. TCRdb's table, derived via immunoSEQ multiplex PCR, lists solely in-frame clones and lacks some. The table includes around 130,000 clones, around two thirds detected once. About this clone: What it binds is unknown.

Germline CDR1 and CDR2: LNHDA and SQIVND (reference sequence). The ends were cut back, 6 bases at V and 7 bases at J, with 13 bases in the middle. This CDR3 has 13 amino acids. Overall study findings and caveats: Reports state that TCR beta sequences accurately predicted most subjects' HLA-A and HLA-B alleles. According to the study, roughly 160 TCR beta chains were cytomegalovirus-associated. Several of the most significant clusters appeared, in a later analysis, to be linked to common viral pathogens.

Everyone who donated was a healthy bone marrow donor. The TCR comes from a male donor in good health and CMV-seronegative. What was sequenced was PBMCs. This chain uses TRBV19 with TRBJ1-5; D call uncertain. The CDR3 spells CASSTFTEQPQHF. The CDR3, as DNA: TGTGCCAGTAGCACCTTCACTGAACAGCCCCAGCATTTT.